The rows below give T cell receptor beta chains drawn from one sample of a study of T cell responses to AZD1222 COVID-19 vaccine. Generated by immunoSEQ multiplex PCR, the TCRdb table keeps only in-frame clones and is missing some. The data show 94,000 or so clones, with about 88% seen just once and roughly 1.7% held by the top ten. The source was peripheral blood, collected on day 0 of AZD1222 vaccination. The source of these receptors is an adult in good health. The conserved cysteine and the conserved F or W are not part of the CDR3 here. The D gene is left open where the match is weak. Size values are once, few and many counts, or a class for expanded clones, and some rows have none.

J gene	V gene	clone size	D gene	CDR3 protein
TRBJ2-6	TRBV10-3	.	.	AISADSNIRSGANVLT
TRBJ1-2	TRBV6-5	.	TRBD1	ASRPRDSQMEGYT
TRBJ1-1	TRBV23-1	.	.	ASSQIRATEAF
TRBJ1-2	TRBV28	.	.	ASSPGEGYGYT
TRBJ1-2	TRBV2	.	.	ASSEALRGRGGNGYT
TRBJ2-2	TRBV19	.	.	ASRDTRDAGELF
TRBJ1-4	TRBV5-6	once	.	ASSGASTPGYEKLF
TRBJ2-3	TRBV29-1	.	TRBD2	SATSGGADTQY
TRBJ1-1	TRBV4-1	.	.	ASSQDGNRDTEAF
TRBJ1-1	TRBV3-1/TRBV3-2	once	.	ASSPSGAPEAF
TRBJ1-5	TRBV6-4	.	.	ASSDDHRRGQPQH
TRBJ1-2	TRBV5-1	.	.	ASSLDSRGNGYT
TRBJ1-1	TRBV27	.	.	ASSLSRRSMNTEAF
TRBJ1-2	TRBV5-6	few	TRBD1	ASSWQGQVVRGYT
TRBJ2-1	TRBV2	few	TRBD1	ASSLQGWEQF
TRBJ1-6	TRBV7-9	.	.	ASSLEGRGPNSPLH
TRBJ1-2	TRBV5-1	.	.	ASSLQGNANYGYT
TRBJ1-1	TRBV3-1/TRBV3-2	once	.	ASSQGSRATEAF
TRBJ2-1	TRBV11-3	.	.	ASSTGRESSYNEQF
TRBJ2-1	TRBV4-1	.	.	ASSQDEEPYNEQF
TRBJ1-1	TRBV5-1	.	.	ASSLLTGVNTEAF
TRBJ2-1	TRBV19	.	.	ASSTGRGYNEQF
TRBJ2-1	TRBV7-9	once	TRBD1	ASSSGQGARNEQF
TRBJ1-2	TRBV3-1/TRBV3-2	.	.	ASSRDPLSTYGYT